The clone carrying this T cell receptor (beta chain) came up many times. Its antigen is still unknown. Trimming stripped 1 base from V and 10 bases from J, with 11 bases between. This CDR3 is built from 13 residues. Germline V lookup: CDR1 MGHRA, CDR2 YSYEKL. These data come from a study of tumor and adjacent non-tumor tissue in lung cancer. About the research overall: The cohort had under 15 adenocarcinoma, 2 squamous cell and 1 small cell patients.

Three rounds of nested PCR, following a modified ARM-PCR protocol, produced the TCRbeta library. One entry per CDR3 protein, called by TCRdb with MiXCR from the multiplex PCR reads. The repertoire holds under 150,000 distinct CDR3 sequences, with around 67% as singletons. Overall study results and limits: Top 100 clones took a larger repertoire share in normal lung.

RNA was extracted from bulk tissue without any cell sorting. Newly diagnosed lung cancer patients had thoracic surgery in China, August–late 2014, without prior chemotherapy. The specimen was lung tumor tissue. The chain employs TRBV4-1 and TRBJ2-1; D is possibly TRBD2 (6 bases). The TCR sequence derives from a man in his sixties with small cell lung cancer. As DNA, the CDR3 is TGCGCCAGCAGCCAAGCCCGGAGGGCCGAGCAGTTCTTC. Translation: CASSQARRAEQFF.